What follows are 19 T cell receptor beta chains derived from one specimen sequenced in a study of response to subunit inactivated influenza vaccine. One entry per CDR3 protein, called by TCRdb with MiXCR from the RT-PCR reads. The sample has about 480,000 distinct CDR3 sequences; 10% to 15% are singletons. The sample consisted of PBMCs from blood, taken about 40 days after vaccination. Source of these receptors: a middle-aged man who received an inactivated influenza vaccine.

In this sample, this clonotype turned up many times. The CDR3 protein is CASSSTGLRETQYF. As DNA, the CDR3 is TGTGCCAGCAGCTCGACAGGGCTGAGAGAGACCCAGTACTTC. V gene TRBV7-2 combines with J gene TRBJ2-5, with 7 positions matching TRBD1. V shed 4 bases, J shed 4 bases, and the junction held 6 bases outside the gene matches. The length of the CDR3 is 14 residues. Looked up from germline, CDR1 is SGHTA and CDR2 is FQGNSA.

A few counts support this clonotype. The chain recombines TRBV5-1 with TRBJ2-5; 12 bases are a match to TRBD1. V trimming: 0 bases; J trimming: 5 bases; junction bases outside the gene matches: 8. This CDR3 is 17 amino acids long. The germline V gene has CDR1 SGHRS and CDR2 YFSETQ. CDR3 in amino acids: CASSLAPGQGASETQYF. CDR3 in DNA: TGCGCCAGCAGCTTGGCTCCGGGACAGGGGGCTAGTGAGACCCAGTACTTC.

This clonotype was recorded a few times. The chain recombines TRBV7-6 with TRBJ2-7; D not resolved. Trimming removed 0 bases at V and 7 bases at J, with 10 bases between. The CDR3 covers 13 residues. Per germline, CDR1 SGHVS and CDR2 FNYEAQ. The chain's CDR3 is CASSLAWTREQYF. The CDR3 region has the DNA TGTGCCAGCAGCTTAGCTTGGACGCGGGAGCAGTACTTC. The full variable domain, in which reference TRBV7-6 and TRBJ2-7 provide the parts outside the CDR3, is GAGVSQSPRYKVTKRGQDVALRCDPISGHVSLYWYRQALGQGPEFLTYFNYEAQQDKSGLPNDRFSAERPEGSISTLTIQRTEQRDSAMYRCASSLAWTREQYFGPGTRLTVT.

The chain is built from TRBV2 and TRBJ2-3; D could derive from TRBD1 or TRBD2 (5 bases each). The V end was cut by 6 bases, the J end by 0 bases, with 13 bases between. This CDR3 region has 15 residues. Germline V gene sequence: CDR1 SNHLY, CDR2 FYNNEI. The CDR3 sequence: CASRTGRSSTDTQYF. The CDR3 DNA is TGTGCCAGCAGGACGGGGCGGAGTAGCACAGATACGCAGTATTTT.

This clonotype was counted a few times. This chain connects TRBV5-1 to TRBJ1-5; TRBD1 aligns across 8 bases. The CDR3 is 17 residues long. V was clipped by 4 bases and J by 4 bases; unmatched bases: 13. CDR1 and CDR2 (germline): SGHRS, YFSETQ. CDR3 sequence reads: CASSPGLGTGTNQPQHF. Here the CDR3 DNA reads TGCGCCAGCAGCCCTGGCCTTGGGACAGGCACTAATCAGCCCCAGCATTTT.

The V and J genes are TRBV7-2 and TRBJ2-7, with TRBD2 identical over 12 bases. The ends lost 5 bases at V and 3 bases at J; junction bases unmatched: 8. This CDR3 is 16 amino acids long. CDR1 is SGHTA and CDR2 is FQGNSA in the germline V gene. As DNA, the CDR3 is TGTGCCAGCAGCCGATCGACTAGCGGGGGAAGCTACGAGCAGTACTTC. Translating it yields CASSRSTSGGSYEQYF.

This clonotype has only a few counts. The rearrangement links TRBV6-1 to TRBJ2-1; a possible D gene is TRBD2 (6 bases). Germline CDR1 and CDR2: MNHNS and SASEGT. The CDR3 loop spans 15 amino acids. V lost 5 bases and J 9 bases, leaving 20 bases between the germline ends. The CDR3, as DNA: TGTGCCAGCAGTCCATCGGCCCCGGTGGGGGGTGAGCAGTTCTTC. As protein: CASSPSAPVGGEQFF.

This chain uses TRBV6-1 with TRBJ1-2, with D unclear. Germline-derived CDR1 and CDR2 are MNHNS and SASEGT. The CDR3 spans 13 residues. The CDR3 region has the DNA TGTGCTCTAGTGCTGTCGGCCCACTATGGCTACACCTTC. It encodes CALVLSAHYGYTF.

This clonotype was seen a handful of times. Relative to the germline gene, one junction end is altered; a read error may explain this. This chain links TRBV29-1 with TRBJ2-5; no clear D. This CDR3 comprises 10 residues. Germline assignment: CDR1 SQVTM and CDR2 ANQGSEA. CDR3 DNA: TGCAGCGCACTCTCGGACGCCCGATCCTTC. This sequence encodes CSALSDARSF.

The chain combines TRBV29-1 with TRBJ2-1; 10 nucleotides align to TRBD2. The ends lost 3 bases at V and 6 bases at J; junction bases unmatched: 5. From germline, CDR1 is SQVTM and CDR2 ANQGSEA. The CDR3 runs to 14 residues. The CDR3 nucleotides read TGCAGCGTTGATTCAGCGGGGGGGGGCAATGAGCAGTTCTTC. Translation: CSVDSAGGGNEQFF.

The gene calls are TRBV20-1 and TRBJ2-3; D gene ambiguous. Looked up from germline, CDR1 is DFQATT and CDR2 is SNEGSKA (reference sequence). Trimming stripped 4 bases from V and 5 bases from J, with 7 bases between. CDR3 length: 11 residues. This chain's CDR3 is CSAILGDTQYF. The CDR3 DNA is TGCAGTGCTATATTAGGAGATACGCAGTATTTT.

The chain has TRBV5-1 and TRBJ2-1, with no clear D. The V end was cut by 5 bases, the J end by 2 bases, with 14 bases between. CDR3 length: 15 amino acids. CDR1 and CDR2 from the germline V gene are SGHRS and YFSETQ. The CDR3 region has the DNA TGCGCCAGCAGTCCGCAAGAGGCCGCCTACAATGAGCAGTTCTTC. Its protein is CASSPQEAAYNEQFF.

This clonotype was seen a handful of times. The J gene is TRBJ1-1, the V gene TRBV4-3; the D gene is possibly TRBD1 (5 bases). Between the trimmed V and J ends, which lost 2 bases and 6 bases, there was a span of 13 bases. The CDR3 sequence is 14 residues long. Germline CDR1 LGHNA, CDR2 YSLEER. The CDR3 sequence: CASSQHSGGSEAFF. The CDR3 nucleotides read TGCGCCAGCAGCCAACATTCCGGGGGTTCTGAAGCTTTCTTT.

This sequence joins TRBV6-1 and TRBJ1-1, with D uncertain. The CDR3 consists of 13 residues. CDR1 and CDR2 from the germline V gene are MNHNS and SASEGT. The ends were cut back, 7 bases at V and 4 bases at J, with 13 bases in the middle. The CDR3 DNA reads TGTGCCAGCATTCAAGGCCCAGGCACTGAAGCTTTCTTT. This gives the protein CASIQGPGTEAFF.

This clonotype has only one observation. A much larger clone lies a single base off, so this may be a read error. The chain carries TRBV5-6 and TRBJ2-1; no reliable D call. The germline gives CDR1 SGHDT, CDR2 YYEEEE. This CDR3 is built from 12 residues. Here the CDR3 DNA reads TGTACCAGCAGCTCCTCAGGTAATGAGCAGTTCTTC. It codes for CTSSSSGNEQFF.

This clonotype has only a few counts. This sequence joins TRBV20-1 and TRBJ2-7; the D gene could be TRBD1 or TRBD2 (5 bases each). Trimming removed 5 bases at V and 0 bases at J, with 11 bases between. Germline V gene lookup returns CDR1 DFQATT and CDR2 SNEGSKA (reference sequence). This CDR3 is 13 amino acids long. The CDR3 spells CSAGGRISYEQYF. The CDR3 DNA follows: TGCAGTGCTGGGGGACGGATCTCCTACGAGCAGTACTTC.

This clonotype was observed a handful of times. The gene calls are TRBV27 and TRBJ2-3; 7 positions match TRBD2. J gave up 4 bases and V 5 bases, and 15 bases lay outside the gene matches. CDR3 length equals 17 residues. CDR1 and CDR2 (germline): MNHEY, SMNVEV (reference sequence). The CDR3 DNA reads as TGTGCCAGCAGTGACGGACTAGGGGTGGGAGGGCCAGATACGCAGTATTTT. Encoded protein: CASSDGLGVGGPDTQYF.

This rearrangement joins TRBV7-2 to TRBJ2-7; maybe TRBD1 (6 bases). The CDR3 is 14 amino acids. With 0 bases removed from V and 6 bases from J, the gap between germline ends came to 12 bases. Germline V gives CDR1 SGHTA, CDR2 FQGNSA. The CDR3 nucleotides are TGTGCCAGCAGCTTAGCGCGGCTAGGGGGCGAGCAGTACTTC. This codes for CASSLARLGGEQYF.

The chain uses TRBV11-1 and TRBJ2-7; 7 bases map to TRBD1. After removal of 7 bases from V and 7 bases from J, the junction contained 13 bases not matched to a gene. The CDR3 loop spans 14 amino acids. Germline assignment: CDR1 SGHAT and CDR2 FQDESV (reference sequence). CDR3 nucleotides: TGTGCCAGCACACCGCAGGACAGGCTGGGGGAGCAGTACTTC. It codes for CASTPQDRLGEQYF. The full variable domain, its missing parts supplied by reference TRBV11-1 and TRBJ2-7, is EAEVAQSPRYKITEKSQAVAFWCDPISGHATLYWYRQILGQGPELLVQFQDESVVDDSQLPKDRFSAERLKGVDSTLKIQPAELGDSAMYLCASTPQDRLGEQYFGPGTRLTVT.